This T cell receptor (beta chain) appears in the sequencing data of a study of T-cell reconstitution after alpha-beta-depleted transplantation in children. Notes on the study in general: There were reportedly several hundred expanded graft clones from which alpha-beta T cells came about two months after transplant. There were some patients whose high TCRbeta diversity at day 60 came from surviving recipient T cells and thymic progenitors. Newly produced T cells mostly accounted for T-cell counts and diversity one year post-transplant.

As it was prepared, the TCRbeta library received unique molecular identifiers. TCRdb fed the PCR reads into MiXCR, producing one record per CDR3 protein. Of around 420,000 distinct CDR3 sequences listed, 16% were seen once; the top ten hold 25% to 30%. As to this clonotype: No antigen is known for it.

CDR3 size: 15 residues. Germline lookup yields CDR1 MDHEN and CDR2 SYDVKM. With V trimmed by 6 bases and J by 8 bases, 13 bases remained unmatched. Sample: PBMCs, mostly from graft donor cells, taken 360 days after TCRalphabeta/CD19-depleted stem cell transplant. The chain links TRBV28 to TRBJ2-1; 7 positions match TRBD2. This receptor was identified in a boy under two years old who had a stem cell transplant for Wiskott-Aldrich syndrome, so the T cells may come from the graft donor. The CDR3 DNA follows: TGTGCCAGCAGGAACTGGGGGGGTGTGCTACATGAGCAGTTCTTC. This encodes CASRNWGGVLHEQFF.